One and the same sample provided the 21 T cell receptor beta chains below, sequenced in a study of human T cells and chemical hapten exposure (dated by TCRdb to about 2021). The library relied on RACE. The sequencer listed for this sample is NextSeq 500. TCRdb cleaned the public reads at Q25 with fastp, built clones with MiXCR and kept in-frame beta chains. Identical CDR3 proteins give one entry, which carries the most common genes and DNA. The sample profile shows about 98,000 distinct CDR3 sequences; about 10% of them were found once. Together, the top ten hold about 3.1% of the sample. The time point label for this specimen denotes: pre-sensitization, week 0. The treatment or condition label corresponds to: therapeutic diphenylcyclopropenone sensitization with weekly scalp DPC. The specimen comprised whole blood, sampled in connection with sensitization to the hapten diphenylcyclopropenone (DPC). The receptors here all came from an older woman with alopecia areata. Some clones in this sample may be carry-over from other donors' samples.

This clonotype has only a few counts. The rearrangement joins TRBV20-1 to TRBJ2-7; TRBD1 agrees at 10 bases. Germline lookup yields CDR1 DFQATT and CDR2 SNEGSKA (reference sequence). The CDR3 spans 15 residues. V dropped 6 bases and J dropped 4; count of bases not matched to a gene: 12. CDR3 DNA sequence: TGCAGTGCAAACGTTGCCGGGACAGGGGATTACGAGCAGTACTTC. Protein: CSANVAGTGDYEQYF.

V is TRBV6-1 and J is TRBJ1-6; D is perhaps TRBD1 (5 bases). Trimming took off 0 bases at V and 5 bases at J, with 11 bases between the two ends. Looked up from germline, CDR1 is MNHNS and CDR2 is SASEGT. The CDR3 has 16 residues. CDR3 nucleotide sequence: TGTGCCAGCAGTGAAGCCCCCGGGGCGCATAATTCACCCCTCCACTTT. Amino acids: CASSEAPGAHNSPLHF.

This clonotype has at least ten counts. This chain connects TRBV9 to TRBJ2-3; TRBD2 agrees at 9 bases. The CDR3 consists of 14 residues. V dropped 1 base and J dropped 3; count of bases not matched to a gene: 0. CDR1 SGDLS and CDR2 YYNGEE come from the germline V gene. CDR3 DNA sequence: TGTGCCAGCAGCGTAACTAGCGGGACAGATACGCAGTATTTT. Translation: CASSVTSGTDTQYF.

The chain uses TRBV30 and TRBJ2-6, with TRBD1 matching 7 bases. Trimming cost V 7 bases and J 2 bases; bases outside gene matches: 8. CDR3 length equals 15 residues. Germline V gene sequence: CDR1 GTSNPN, CDR2 SVGIG (reference sequence). The CDR3 DNA is TGTGCCTCTCCTCCCACAGGGGCTGGGGCCAACGTCCTGACTTTC. Its protein is CASPPTGAGANVLTF.

About this clonotype itself: A read error may produce the germline difference seen at one junction end. The chain links TRBV20-1 to TRBJ2-1; the match to TRBD2 covers 12 bases. The V gene's germline CDR1 is DFQATT and CDR2 SNEGSKA (reference sequence). This CDR3 comprises 18 residues. CDR3 bases: TGCAGTGCTAGGGATGGACTAGCGGGGACCTCTGTCTACAATGTGCAGTTCTTC. Amino acid sequence: CSARDGLAGTSVYNVQFF.

This clonotype was seen ten or more times. The chain recombines TRBV20-1 with TRBJ1-2; TRBD1 might be the D (5 bases). This CDR3 contains 16 residues. V was cut by 0 bases and J by 6 bases, with 20 bases left in between. Per the germline V gene, CDR1 is DFQATT and CDR2 is SNEGSKA (reference sequence). This CDR3 reads CSARDELRAGRNGYTF. In DNA form, the CDR3 reads TGCAGTGCTAGAGATGAACTTCGGGCAGGGAGGAATGGCTACACCTTC.

There are a few counts of this clonotype. The V gene is TRBV6-5, the J gene TRBJ2-3, with 9 bases aligning to TRBD1. CDR3 length: 15 residues. From germline, CDR1 is MNHEY and CDR2 SVGAGI. V was clipped by 6 bases and J by 3 bases; unmatched bases: 7. CDR3: CASRRTGVGTDTQYF. CDR3 bases: TGTGCCAGCAGAAGGACAGGGGTCGGGACAGATACGCAGTATTTT.

This clonotype has ten or more counts. The chain uses TRBV7-9 and TRBJ1-2; D is uncertain. Germline CDR1 and CDR2: SEHNR and FQNEAQ (reference sequence). This CDR3 contains 15 residues. The V end was cut by 5 bases, the J end by 0 bases, with 13 bases between. DNA of the CDR3: TGTGCCAGCAGCACCAGACAAAAACCTAACTATGGCTACACCTTC. Its translation is CASSTRQKPNYGYTF.

This clonotype was recorded at least ten times. This rearrangement joins TRBV7-9 to TRBJ1-2; no definite D call. Germline V gene lookup returns CDR1 SEHNR and CDR2 FQNEAQ (reference sequence). The length of the CDR3 is 15 residues. The V end lost 1 base, the J end lost 4 bases, and 13 bases lay between the germline ends. CDR3 DNA: TGTGCCAGCAGCTTAGGAGCGAGCGACACCTATGGCTACACCTTC. Amino acid sequence: CASSLGASDTYGYTF.

The chain is built from TRBV5-1 and TRBJ1-1, with a weak D call TRBD1 (6 bases). CDR3 length: 15 amino acids. V was clipped by 4 bases and J by 5 bases, with 18 bases between them. Looked up from germline, CDR1 is SGHRS and CDR2 is YFSETQ. The CDR3 loop is CASSTTTGVLTEAFF. CDR3 bases: TGCGCCAGCAGCACGACGACAGGAGTGTTGACTGAAGCTTTCTTT.

In this sample, this clonotype turned up many times. At one of its ends the junction is not consistent with the germline gene, which may arise from a read error. The rearrangement uses TRBV14 and TRBJ2-1, with D possibly called TRBD1 or TRBD2 (5 bases each). Germline V CDR1 and CDR2: SGHDN, FVKESK. The CDR3 has 13 residues. This CDR3 is CASSQNPRGPPLF. The CDR3 nucleotides are TGTGCCAGCAGCCAGAACCCACGGGGACCACCTCTCTTC.

The chain is built from TRBV11-1 and TRBJ2-5; D is uncertain. V lost 4 bases to trimming and J lost 5 bases, with 14 bases between them. The CDR3 contains 14 residues. Germline CDR1 is SGHAT and CDR2 is FQDESV (reference sequence). The CDR3 spells CASSSGWSGETQYF. The CDR3 DNA reads as TGTGCCAGCAGCTCCGGCTGGTCTGGGGAGACCCAGTACTTC. Complete variable domain (other parts from reference TRBV11-1 and TRBJ2-5): EAEVAQSPRYKITEKSQAVAFWCDPISGHATLYWYRQILGQGPELLVQFQDESVVDDSQLPKDRFSAERLKGVDSTLKIQPAELGDSAMYLCASSSGWSGETQYFGPGTRLLVL.

The table lists this clonotype with many counts. J is TRBJ2-7 and V is TRBV11-3, with TRBD1 matching 7 bases. Trimming took 5 bases from V and 1 from J; bases not matched to a gene: 14. CDR1 and CDR2 from the germline V gene are SGHNT and YENEEA. CDR3 size: 17 residues. The CDR3 sequence is CASSPSPHRGESYEQYF. Written as DNA, the CDR3 is TGTGCCAGCAGCCCCTCGCCGCACAGGGGCGAATCCTACGAGCAGTACTTC. Looking up the rest from reference TRBV11-3 and TRBJ2-7 gives the full variable domain: EAGVVQSPRYKIIEKKQPVAFWCNPISGHNTLYWYLQNLGQGPELLIRYENEEAVDDSQLPKDRFSAERLKGVDSTLKIQPAELGDSAVYLCASSPSPHRGESYEQYFGPGTRLTVT.

This clonotype was observed a few times. The rearrangement uses TRBV29-1 and TRBJ2-7; D is unresolved. Trimming left V 4 bases short and J 3 bases short, with 7 bases between. CDR1 is SQVTM, CDR2 ANQGSEA, per germline. The CDR3 extends over 11 amino acids. CDR3 sequence reads: CSVGQNYEQYF. The DNA for the CDR3 is TGCAGCGTTGGGCAGAACTACGAGCAGTACTTC.

This chain uses TRBV15 with TRBJ1-6; D is uncertain. The CDR3 spans 16 residues. V was clipped by 1 base and J by 8 bases, with 15 bases between them. Per the germline V gene, CDR1 is LNHNV and CDR2 is YYDKDF (reference sequence). For the CDR3, the DNA is TGTGCCACCAGCAGAGCTTTGTTCTCCGGTGATTCACCCCTCCACTTT. This sequence encodes CATSRALFSGDSPLHF.

This clonotype was recorded at least ten times. This rearrangement joins TRBV6-5 to TRBJ2-1; no firm D call. The germline CDR1 and CDR2 sequences are MNHEY and SVGAGI. The CDR3 is 13 residues long. Trimming removed 2 bases at V and 6 bases at J, with 8 bases between. Here the CDR3 reads CASSYRVLNEQFF. CDR3 coding DNA: TGTGCCAGCAGTTACAGGGTACTCAATGAGCAGTTCTTC.

Many counts were recorded for this clonotype. V is TRBV5-1 and J is TRBJ1-1; D call uncertain. The V end was cut by 0 bases, the J end by 4 bases, with 10 bases between. The CDR3 runs 14 residues. Germline CDR1 SGHRS, CDR2 YFSETQ. CDR3 in amino acids: CASSLEQSLTEAFF. The CDR3 nucleotides are TGCGCCAGCAGCTTGGAACAGTCTCTCACTGAAGCTTTCTTT.

The V call is TRBV7-6, the J call TRBJ2-5; 9 positions match TRBD2. Germline CDR1 SGHVS, CDR2 FNYEAQ. This CDR3 is built from 14 residues. The trim removed 3 bases at V and 7 bases at J, leaving 6 bases unmatched. DNA of the CDR3: TGTGCCAGCAGCTTCGCGGGGGGGCCTGGGACCCAGTACTTC. Its translation: CASSFAGGPGTQYF.

This clonotype came up many times. The chain carries TRBV27 and TRBJ2-5; TRBD1 is a possible D gene (6 bases). Germline V gene lookup returns CDR1 MNHEY and CDR2 SMNVEV (reference sequence). CDR3 length equals 14 residues. The V end was cut by 5 bases, the J end by 4 bases, with 14 bases between. This CDR3 is CASSPAQGRETQYF. Written as DNA, the CDR3 is TGTGCCAGCAGTCCAGCCCAGGGGAGAGAGACCCAGTACTTC.

This clonotype was counted at least ten times. V and J are TRBV5-1 and TRBJ2-7, with D unclear. The CDR3 sequence is 13 residues long. The V and J ends lost 4 bases and 7 bases respectively, with 15 bases between them. Germline V CDR1 and CDR2: SGHRS, YFSETQ. The CDR3 loop is CASSQASPGEQYF. CDR3 in DNA: TGCGCCAGCAGCCAAGCGAGTCCTGGAGAGCAGTACTTC.

This clonotype was seen once. The V gene is TRBV12-3 or TRBV12-4, the J gene TRBJ2-3; TRBD1 agrees at 11 bases. The CDR3 is 14 residues long. With V trimmed by 5 bases and J by 3 bases, 1 base remained unmatched. This CDR3 is CASSGQGATDTQYF. The CDR3 DNA follows: TGTGCCAGCAGTGGACAGGGGGCAACAGATACGCAGTATTTT.